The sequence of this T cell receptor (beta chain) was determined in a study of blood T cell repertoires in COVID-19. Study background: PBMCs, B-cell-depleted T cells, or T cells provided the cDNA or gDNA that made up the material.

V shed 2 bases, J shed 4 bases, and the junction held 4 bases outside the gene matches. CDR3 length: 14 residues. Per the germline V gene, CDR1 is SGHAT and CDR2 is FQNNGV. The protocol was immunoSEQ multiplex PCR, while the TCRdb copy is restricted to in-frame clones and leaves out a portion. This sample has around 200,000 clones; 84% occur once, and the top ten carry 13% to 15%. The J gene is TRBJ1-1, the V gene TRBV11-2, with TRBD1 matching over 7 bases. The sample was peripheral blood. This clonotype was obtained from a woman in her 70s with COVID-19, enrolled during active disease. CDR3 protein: CASSLRQGSTEAFF. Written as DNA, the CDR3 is TGTGCCAGCAGCTTACGACAGGGAAGCACTGAAGCTTTCTTT.